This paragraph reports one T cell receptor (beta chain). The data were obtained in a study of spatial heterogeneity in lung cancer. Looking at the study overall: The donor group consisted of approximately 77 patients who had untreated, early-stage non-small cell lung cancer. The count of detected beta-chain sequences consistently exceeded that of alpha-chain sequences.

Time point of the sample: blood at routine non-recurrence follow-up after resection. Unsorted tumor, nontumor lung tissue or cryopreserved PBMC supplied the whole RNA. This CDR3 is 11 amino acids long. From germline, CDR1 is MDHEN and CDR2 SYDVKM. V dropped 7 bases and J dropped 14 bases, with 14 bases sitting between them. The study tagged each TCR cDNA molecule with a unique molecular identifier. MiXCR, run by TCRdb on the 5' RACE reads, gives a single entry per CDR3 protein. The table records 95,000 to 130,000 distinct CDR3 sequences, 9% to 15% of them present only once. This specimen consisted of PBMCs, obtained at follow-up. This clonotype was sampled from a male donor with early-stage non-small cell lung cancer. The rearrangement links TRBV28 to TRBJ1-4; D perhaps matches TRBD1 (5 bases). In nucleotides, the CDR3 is TGTGCCAGCAACCGGGACTCGATTCTGTTTTTT. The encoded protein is CASNRDSILFF.